These 27 T cell receptor beta chains originate from one sample sequenced in a study of cytomegalovirus exposure and HLA in healthy donors. In the PCR, 60 Vbeta and 13 Jbeta primers were used. Clones were read by immunoSEQ multiplex PCR, and TCRdb kept only the in-frame ones, dropping some. The sample shows 100,000 or so clones, 80% of them seen only once. Source material: PBMCs. The origin of the receptors is a young man in good health and CMV-seronegative.

The chain joins TRBV15 to TRBJ2-1; 7 nucleotides line up with TRBD1. Germline V gene lookup returns CDR1 LNHNV and CDR2 YYDKDF (reference sequence). The V segment lost 1 base and the J segment 8 bases; nucleotides outside the gene matches: 8. The CDR3 totals 15 residues. CDR3 residues: CATSRANRGNDEQFF. CDR3 sequence (DNA): TGTGCCACCAGCAGAGCCAACAGGGGTAATGATGAGCAGTTCTTC.

The chain carries TRBV25-1 and TRBJ1-1, with D unclear. Germline values: CDR1 MGHDK, CDR2 SYGVNS. CDR3 length: 13 residues. Between the trimmed V and J ends, which lost 2 bases and 1 base, there was a span of 5 bases. For the CDR3, the DNA is TGTGCCAGCAGTGAAATCGGGAACACTGAAGCTTTCTTT. This encodes CASSEIGNTEAFF.

This clone has only a few counts. The V call is TRBV10-3, the J call TRBJ2-5; 13 nucleotides line up with TRBD2. Germline CDR1 reads ENHRY; CDR2 reads SYGVKD. The CDR3 covers 15 residues. With 4 bases clipped from V and 5 bases from J, the junction kept 4 bases outside the gene matches. The CDR3, as DNA: TGTGCCATCAGTGGAGGACTAGCGGGAGCGGAGACCCAGTACTTC. It yields the protein CAISGGLAGAETQYF.

V and J are TRBV6-5 and TRBJ2-7; D is undetermined. Trimming pared 5 bases from V and 0 bases from J, leaving 11 bases between. This CDR3 is 14 amino acids long. From germline, CDR1 is MNHEY and CDR2 SVGAGI. CDR3 DNA: TGTGCCAGCAGTCTAAACCCCCTCTCCTACGAGCAGTACTTC. This codes for CASSLNPLSYEQYF.

The chain combines TRBV27 with TRBJ1-6; 8 nucleotides line up with TRBD1. From germline, CDR1 is MNHEY and CDR2 SMNVEV (reference sequence). V was pared by 5 bases and J by 6 bases, with 15 bases of the junction left unmatched. The CDR3 spans 18 residues. CDR3 bases: TGTGCCAGCAGTCTAGGGACAGGTTTGTTAAGCGGTAATTCACCCCTCCACTTT. Amino acids: CASSLGTGLLSGNSPLHF.

The chain has TRBV5-8 and TRBJ1-2, with D perhaps TRBD1 (5 bases). The CDR3 has 14 residues. The germline V gene has CDR1 SGHTS and CDR2 YDEGEE. V was pared by 3 bases and J by 2 bases, with 11 bases between. The DNA of the CDR3 is TGTGCCAGCAGCTCAACCCAGGGAAACTATGGCTACACCTTC. Residues: CASSSTQGNYGYTF.

The V call is TRBV29-1, the J call TRBJ2-5; D gene unclear. Trimming shortened V by 8 bases and J by 5 bases, and 9 bases separated the two germline ends. The length of the CDR3 is 10 residues. Germline CDR1 is SQVTM and CDR2 is ANQGSEA. The CDR3, as DNA: TGCAGCATATGGCGGGAGACCCAGTACTTC. Its protein product is CSIWRETQYF.

The chain couples TRBV9 to TRBJ2-2, with TRBD1 matching 10 bases. The CDR3 consists of 17 residues. The junction had 11 bases not matched to a gene; V was cut back by 4 bases and J by 5 bases. Germline values: CDR1 SGDLS, CDR2 YYNGEE. This CDR3 reads CASSSQRTGGFTGELFF. CDR3 sequence (DNA): TGTGCCAGCAGCTCACAAAGGACAGGGGGGTTTACCGGGGAGCTGTTTTTT.

This clone was seen once. The chain is built from TRBV7-8 and TRBJ2-1; D is possibly TRBD2 (6 bases). Trimming stripped 7 bases from V and 4 bases from J, with 20 bases between. The germline V gene encodes CDR1 SGHVS and CDR2 FQNEAQ. The CDR3 totals 16 residues. The CDR3 reads CASNPTGTGTYNEQFF. In DNA form, the CDR3 reads TGTGCCAGCAACCCCACCGGGACTGGGACTTACAATGAGCAGTTCTTC.

The chain combines TRBV5-4 with TRBJ2-1; 10 nucleotides align to TRBD1. This CDR3 is 14 amino acids long. J lost 10 bases, V lost 4 bases, and 8 bases had no gene match. CDR1 is SGHNT, CDR2 YYREEE, per germline (reference sequence). The CDR3 sequence: CASSLGTGDEEQFF. The CDR3 coding sequence is TGTGCCAGCAGCCTGGGGACAGGGGACGAAGAGCAGTTCTTC.

The chain links TRBV6-4 to TRBJ2-3; TRBD2 aligns across 11 bases. J was trimmed by 4 bases and V by 4 bases; bases with no gene match: 7. The CDR3 is 16 residues long. Looked up from germline, CDR1 is MRHNA and CDR2 is SNTAGT. The CDR3 loop is CASSVSLAGGPDTQYF. CDR3 bases: TGTGCCAGCAGTGTTTCGCTAGCGGGAGGTCCAGATACGCAGTATTTT.

The V gene is TRBV18, the J gene TRBJ2-7; TRBD2 matches 9 bases. The CDR3 extends over 16 amino acids. The germline CDR1 and CDR2 sequences are KGHSH and LQKENI. The V and J ends lost 2 bases and 4 bases, in that order; junction bases with no gene match: 9. CDR3: CASSPGASGKIYEQYF. In DNA form, the CDR3 reads TGTGCCAGCTCACCAGGGGCTAGCGGGAAGATATACGAGCAGTACTTC.

The rearrangement links TRBV10-3 to TRBJ2-2, with unresolved D. The CDR3 runs to 13 residues. Germline V gene lookup returns CDR1 ENHRY and CDR2 SYGVKD. V was trimmed by 4 bases and J by 5 bases, leaving 8 bases between them. DNA for the CDR3: TGTGCCATCAGTGTCTTAGTAACCGGGGAGCTGTTTTTT. Translated: CAISVLVTGELFF.

The CDR3 spells CASSSGTGTGNTIYF. DNA of the CDR3: TGCGCCAGCAGCTCTGGGACAGGAACTGGAAACACCATATATTTT. The chain couples TRBV5-1 to TRBJ1-3, with 8 bases identical to TRBD1. The CDR3 runs 15 residues. The junction had 4 bases not matched to a gene; V was cut back by 3 bases and J by 2 bases. From germline, CDR1 is SGHRS and CDR2 YFSETQ.

The rearrangement uses TRBV4-2 and TRBJ2-1; TRBD1 is a possible D gene (5 bases). V lost 0 bases and J 1 base, leaving 13 bases between the germline ends. Germline CDR1 is LGHNA and CDR2 is YNFKEQ. The CDR3 consists of 17 residues. As DNA, the CDR3 is TGTGCCAGCAGCCAAGATCCCGGCAGGGTTTCCTACAATGAGCAGTTCTTC. This translates into CASSQDPGRVSYNEQFF.

V usage is TRBV19 and J usage is TRBJ2-2; TRBD2 matches 12 bases. The V and J ends lost 5 bases and 6 bases, in that order; junction bases with no gene match: 7. Germline CDR1 is LNHDA and CDR2 is SQIVND (reference sequence). CDR3 length equals 16 residues. The CDR3 loop is CASSVRLAGAPGELFF. The CDR3 coding sequence is TGTGCCAGTAGTGTCCGACTAGCGGGGGCACCCGGGGAGCTGTTTTTT.

V and J are TRBV5-1 and TRBJ1-1; 9 positions match TRBD1. This CDR3 comprises 17 residues. Trimming took 4 bases from V and 1 from J; bases not matched to a gene: 11. Germline CDR1 is SGHRS and CDR2 is YFSETQ. The CDR3 nucleotides are TGCGCCAGCAGCCCTAGACAGGGGGTTAGGGGGAACACTGAAGCTTTCTTT. This gives the protein CASSPRQGVRGNTEAFF.

This sequence joins TRBV10-3 and TRBJ2-2; D might be TRBD1 (5 bases). The CDR3 totals 13 residues. Germline CDR1 ENHRY, CDR2 SYGVKD. The V end was cut by 9 bases, the J end by 5 bases, with 13 bases between. The CDR3 bases are TGTGCCATTGTAAGGCAGGGAACCGGGGAGCTGTTTTTT. It codes for CAIVRQGTGELFF.

V is TRBV9 and J is TRBJ1-5; D remains unclear. Germline CDR1 SGDLS, CDR2 YYNGEE. This CDR3 spans 14 amino acids. The V and J ends lost 0 bases and 3 bases respectively, with 7 bases between them. The CDR3 reads CASSVGTPNQPQHF. The CDR3 coding sequence is TGTGCCAGCAGCGTAGGAACACCCAATCAGCCCCAGCATTTT. The full variable domain, in which reference TRBV9 and TRBJ1-5 provide the parts outside the CDR3, is DSGVTQTPKHLITATGQRVTLRCSPRSGDLSVYWYQQSLDQGLQFLIQYYNGEERAKGNILERFSAQQFPDLHSELNLSSLELGDSALYFCASSVGTPNQPQHFGDGTRLSIL.

This clone was picked up a small number of times. This chain connects TRBV19 to TRBJ1-2; 9 positions agree with TRBD1. The CDR3 contains 13 residues. The V gene's germline CDR1 is LNHDA and CDR2 SQIVND (reference sequence). J was trimmed by 7 bases and V by 4 bases; bases with no gene match: 4. Here the CDR3 reads CASSTTTGGGYTF. CDR3 bases: TGTGCCAGTAGTACTACGACAGGGGGTGGCTACACCTTC.

The chain has TRBV2 and TRBJ2-7; perhaps TRBD1 as D (6 bases). Germline V gene lookup returns CDR1 SNHLY and CDR2 FYNNEI. V was cut by 7 bases and J by 0 bases, with 16 bases left in between. The CDR3 is made up of 15 amino acids. CDR3 in amino acids: CASNRGQSFSYEQYF. In DNA, the CDR3 is TGTGCCAGCAACCGCGGACAGTCATTCTCCTACGAGCAGTACTTC.

This clone was detected once. The chain is built from TRBV29-1 and TRBJ1-1; 8 bases are a match to TRBD1. The V segment lost 4 bases and the J segment 3 bases; nucleotides outside the gene matches: 4. This CDR3 comprises 13 residues. CDR1 SQVTM and CDR2 ANQGSEA come from the germline V gene. In DNA form, the CDR3 reads TGCAGCGTTGGACAGGGGTTGGACACTGAAGCTTTCTTT. It is translated as CSVGQGLDTEAFF.

The rearrangement joins TRBV4-3 to TRBJ2-6; tentatively, D is TRBD2 (6 bases). The germline V gene encodes CDR1 LGHNA and CDR2 YSLEER. V dropped 3 bases and J dropped 1 base, with 13 bases sitting between them. CDR3 size: 17 residues. The CDR3 DNA follows: TGCGCCAGCAGCCATTCAGAGGAGGGTTCTGGGGCCAACGTCCTGACTTTC. Protein sequence: CASSHSEEGSGANVLTF.

This clone was seen only a few times. The chain joins TRBV30 to TRBJ1-2; weak D call: TRBD1 (6 bases). Germline CDR1 and CDR2: GTSNPN and SVGIG (reference sequence). CDR3 length equals 15 residues. V lost 4 bases and J lost 0, with 15 bases in between. The CDR3 sequence: CAWTLGGTANYGYTF. In nucleotides, the CDR3 is TGTGCCTGGACTCTTGGGGGCACAGCTAACTATGGCTACACCTTC.

DNA of the CDR3: TGTGCCAGCAGTTTATTGGGACAGGTCTATGGCTACACCTTC. Translation gives CASSLLGQVYGYTF. The chain links TRBV28 to TRBJ1-2; 8 bases match TRBD1. After removal of 1 base from V and 4 bases from J, the junction contained 2 bases not matched to a gene. In germline, CDR1 is MDHEN, CDR2 SYDVKM. This CDR3 is 14 amino acids long.

The J gene is TRBJ2-7, the V gene TRBV28; D is possibly TRBD1 (6 bases). Trimming cost V 3 bases and J 7 bases, with 16 bases left between them. The CDR3 contains 14 residues. CDR1 MDHEN and CDR2 SYDVKM come from the germline V gene. Here the CDR3 DNA reads TGTGCCAGCAGTTTTGGGGGCTTACCGCCGGAGCAGTACTTC. Residues: CASSFGGLPPEQYF.

The CDR3 loop is CSATLETQYF. CDR3 nucleotide sequence: TGCAGTGCTACTCTGGAGACCCAGTACTTC. This chain connects TRBV20-1 to TRBJ2-5, with D unclear. V was shortened by 4 bases and J by 5 bases, with 5 bases between the two germline ends. The CDR3 is 10 residues long. Germline lookup yields CDR1 DFQATT and CDR2 SNEGSKA (reference sequence).